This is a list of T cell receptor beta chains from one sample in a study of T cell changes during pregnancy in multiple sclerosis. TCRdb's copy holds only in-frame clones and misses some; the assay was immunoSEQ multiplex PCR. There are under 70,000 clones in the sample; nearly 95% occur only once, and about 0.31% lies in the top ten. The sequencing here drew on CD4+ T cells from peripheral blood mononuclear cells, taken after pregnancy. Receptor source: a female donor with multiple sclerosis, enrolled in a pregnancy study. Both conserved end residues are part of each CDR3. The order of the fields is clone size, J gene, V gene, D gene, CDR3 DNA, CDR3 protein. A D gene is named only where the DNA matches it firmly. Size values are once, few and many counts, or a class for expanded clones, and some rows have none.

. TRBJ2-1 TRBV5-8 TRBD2 TGTGCCAGCAGCTCTGAGGGACTAGCGGGCAATGAGCAGTTCTTC CASSSEGLAGNEQFF
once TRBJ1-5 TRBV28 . TGTGCCAGCAGGTACCCTTGGGGCTATCAGCCCCAGCATTTT CASRYPWGYQPQHF
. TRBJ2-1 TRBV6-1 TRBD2 TGTGCCAGCAGGGCTAGCGGGAGTTATTACAATGAGCAGTTCTTC CASRASGSYYNEQFF
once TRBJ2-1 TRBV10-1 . TGCGCCAGCAGTGTCGGGGGACCTTACAATGAGCAGTTCTTC CASSVGGPYNEQFF
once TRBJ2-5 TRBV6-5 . TGTGCCAGCGGTCGGACAGTGCAAGAGACCCAGTACTTC CASGRTVQETQYF
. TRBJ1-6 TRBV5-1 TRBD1 TGCGCCAGCAGCCCTGGAGGACAGGGGAAGGAACCCCTCCACTTT CASSPGGQGKEPLHF
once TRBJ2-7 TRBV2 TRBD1 TGTGCCAGCAGTTTCGGGACAGGCACCTACGAGCAGTACTTC CASSFGTGTYEQYF
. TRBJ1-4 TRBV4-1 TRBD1 TGCGCCAGCAGCCATCTACCGGGACAGGGGGGAAGGAATGAAAAACTGTTTTTT CASSHLPGQGGRNEKLFF
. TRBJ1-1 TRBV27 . TGTGCCAGCATGGGAGAAGGGCGCACTGAAGCTTTCTTT CASMGEGRTEAFF
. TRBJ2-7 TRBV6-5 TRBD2 TGTGCCAGCAGTCTTAGCGGGAGCGGTTGGGAGCAGTACTTC CASSLSGSGWEQYF
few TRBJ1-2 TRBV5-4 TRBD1 TGTGCCAGCGCCAGGCAGGGGGCGCGGGACGGCTACACCTTC CASARQGARDGYTF
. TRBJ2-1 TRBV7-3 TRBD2 TGTGCCAGCAGCTTGATGACTAGCGGCAATGAGCAGTTCTTC CASSLMTSGNEQFF
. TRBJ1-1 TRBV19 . TGTGCCAGTAGTATGGAGGCCACTGAAGCTTTCTTT CASSMEATEAFF
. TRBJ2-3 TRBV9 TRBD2 TGTGCCAGCAGCGTAGAAGGGCTAGCGGGAGTTGGAAATACGCAGTATTTT CASSVEGLAGVGNTQYF
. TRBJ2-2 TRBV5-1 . TGCGCCAGCAGCCTGCAAGGGGCTGGCACCGGGGAGCTGTTTTTT CASSLQGAGTGELFF
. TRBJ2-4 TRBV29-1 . TGCAGCGTTAGTAGAGGGAACCTAGCCAAAAACATTCAGTACTTC CSVSRGNLAKNIQYF
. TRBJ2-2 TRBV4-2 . TGTGCCAGCAGCCAAGATCAGGGTCGGGCGAACGGGGAGCTGTTTTTT CASSQDQGRANGELFF
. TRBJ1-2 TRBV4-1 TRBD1 TGCGCCAGCAGCCAAGGTCAGGGGGCGGACTATGGCTACACCTTC CASSQGQGADYGYTF
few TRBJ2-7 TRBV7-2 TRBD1 TGTGCCAGCAGCCCAGGGGACAGGCCTTCCTACGAGCAGTACTTC CASSPGDRPSYEQYF
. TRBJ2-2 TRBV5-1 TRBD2 TGCGCCAGCAGCTTACTAGCGGGGGCCACCGGGGAGCTGTTTTTT CASSLLAGATGELFF
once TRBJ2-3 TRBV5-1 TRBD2 TGCGCCAGCAGTCGTAGCCCCCGGGGGGGCGGGGACACAGATACGCAGTATTTT CASSRSPRGGGDTDTQYF
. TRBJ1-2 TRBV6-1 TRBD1 TGTGCCAGCAGAGTCACAGGGGGGGACGGCTATGGCTACACCTTC CASRVTGGDGYGYTF
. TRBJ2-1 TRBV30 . TGTGCCTGGAGTGAAGGGGGTATAGTGAGCAATGAGCAGTTCTTC CAWSEGGIVSNEQFF
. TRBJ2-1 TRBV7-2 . TGTGCCAGCAGCTCCGGGGGGCCCTACAATGAGCAGTTCTTC CASSSGGPYNEQFF
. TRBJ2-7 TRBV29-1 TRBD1 TGCAGCGTTAGATGGGACAGGGTTTCCGAGCAGTACTTC CSVRWDRVSEQYF
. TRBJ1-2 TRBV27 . TGTGCCAGCAGACCAACAGAAAAGAGCTATGGCTACACCTTC CASRPTEKSYGYTF
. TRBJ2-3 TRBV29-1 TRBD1 TGCAGCGTCAGCCCCCCGGGACAGGGGGCTTATACGCAGTATTTT CSVSPPGQGAYTQYF
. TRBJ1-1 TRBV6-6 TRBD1 TGTGCCAGCAGGGGGCAGGGGGCTTCAGAAGCTTTCTTT CASRGQGASEAFF
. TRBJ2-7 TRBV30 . TGTGCCTGGAGTCTCGGGGTTGGCGAGCAGTACTTC CAWSLGVGEQYF
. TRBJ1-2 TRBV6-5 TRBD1 TGTGCCAGCAGTTATCGAACGTCCTTGACAGGGTCGGGCTACACCTTC CASSYRTSLTGSGYTF
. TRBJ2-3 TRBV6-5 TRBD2 TGTGCCAGCAGCCCTAGCGGGAGGGCAGATACGCAGTATTTT CASSPSGRADTQYF
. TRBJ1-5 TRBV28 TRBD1 TGTGCCAGCAGTCCCGAGGTGGGACAGGGAATTCAGCCCCAGCATTTT CASSPEVGQGIQPQHF
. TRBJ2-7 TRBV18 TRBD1 TGTGCCAGCTCACCACTCGGGACAGGGAATCCCATTTCGGGAGAGCAGTACTTC CASSPLGTGNPISGEQYF
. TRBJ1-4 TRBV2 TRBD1 TGTGCCAGCAGTGTCGGACAGGGCAGCGAAAAACTGTTTTTT CASSVGQGSEKLFF
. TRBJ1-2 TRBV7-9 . TGTGCCAGCAGCCCTATAATATCGAACTATGGCTACACCTTC CASSPIISNYGYTF
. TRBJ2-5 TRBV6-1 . TGTGCCAGCAGTGTACCGTTCAGGGAGACCCAGTACTTC CASSVPFRETQYF
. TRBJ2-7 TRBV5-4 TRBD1 TGTGCCAGCAGCCTCGGCGGACAGGTACTCTCCTACGAGCAGTACTTC CASSLGGQVLSYEQYF
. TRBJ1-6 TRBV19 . TGTGCCAGTAGTCTGCAGGGCAATTCACCCCTCCACTTT CASSLQGNSPLHF
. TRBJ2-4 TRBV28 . TGTGCCAGCAGTGTCGAAGCGTACGGCACCAATACAGCCAAAAACATTCAGTACTTC CASSVEAYGTNTAKNIQYF
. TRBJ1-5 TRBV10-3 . TGTGCCATCAGTGAGTCCCCGAGGGAGCAGCCCCAGCATTTT CAISESPREQPQHF
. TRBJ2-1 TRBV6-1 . TGTGCCAGCACTCCGGGTAATGAGCAGTTCTTC CASTPGNEQFF
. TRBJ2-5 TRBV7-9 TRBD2 TGTGCCAGCAGCTTACGGGGGGGCCTGGAGACCCAGTACTTC CASSLRGGLETQYF
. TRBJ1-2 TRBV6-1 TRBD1 TGTGCCAGCAGTGAGAGGACAGGGGGCAACTATGGCTACACCTTC CASSERTGGNYGYTF